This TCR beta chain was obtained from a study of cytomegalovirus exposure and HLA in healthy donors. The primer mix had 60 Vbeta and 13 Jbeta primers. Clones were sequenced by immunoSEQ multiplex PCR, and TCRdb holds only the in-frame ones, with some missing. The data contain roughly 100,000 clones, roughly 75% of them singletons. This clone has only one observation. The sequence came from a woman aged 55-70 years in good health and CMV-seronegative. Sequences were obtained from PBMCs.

This chain's CDR3 is CASIAGGFPDTQYF. DNA of the CDR3: TGTGCCAGCATTGCGGGGGGGTTTCCAGATACGCAGTATTTT. The genes are TRBV25-1 and TRBJ2-3, with 9 bases matching TRBD2. Germline assignment: CDR1 MGHDK and CDR2 SYGVNS. The CDR3 has 14 amino acids. Unmatched junction bases numbered 6, after V lost 7 bases and J lost 4 bases.